The entry below describes one TCR beta chain. The data stem from a study of blood T cell repertoires in COVID-19. Study as a whole: Whether acute or convalescent, the COVID-19 samples came from the United States, Italy and Spain. The analysed material was cDNA or gDNA that came from T cells, B-cell-depleted T cells, or PBMCs.

V gave up 3 bases and J gave up 0 bases; unmatched junction bases: 6. Per the germline V gene, CDR1 is LGHNA and CDR2 is YNFKEQ. This CDR3 contains 16 residues. Original processing methods: The assay estimated nucleated cells by amplifying reference gene primers. Libraries were prepared by immunoSEQ multiplex PCR; TCRdb keeps only in-frame clonotypes and omits some of them. The DNA was the basis for D and trimming; V, J and clone size are from that table. Of 65,000 to 80,000 clones in the sample, roughly 90% were seen once. V and J are TRBV4-2 and TRBJ2-3; 7 bases match TRBD2. The sequence was obtained from a human donor in a cohort sampled during active COVID-19. The specimen was peripheral blood. CDR3 protein: CASSHAGAVSTDTQYF. The CDR3 region has the DNA TGTGCCAGCAGCCATGCGGGAGCGGTCAGCACAGATACGCAGTATTTT.